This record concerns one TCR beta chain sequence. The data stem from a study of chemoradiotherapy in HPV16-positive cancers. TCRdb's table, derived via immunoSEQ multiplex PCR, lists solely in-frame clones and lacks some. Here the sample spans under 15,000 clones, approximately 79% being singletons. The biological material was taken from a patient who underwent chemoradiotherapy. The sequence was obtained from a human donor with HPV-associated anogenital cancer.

CDR3 DNA sequence: TGCGCCAGCAGCCGTGCGGTGGGCCAGCAAGAGACCCAGTACTTC. The encoded protein is CASSRAVGQQETQYF. The chain combines TRBV4-1 with TRBJ2-5, with D unresolved. Germline-derived CDR1 and CDR2 are MGHRA and YSYEKL. The CDR3 extends over 15 amino acids. Trimming took 4 bases from V and 2 from J, leaving 14 bases between them.